A single sample is the source of the 8 T cell receptor beta chains below, sequenced in a study of shared clonotypes between healthy human individuals. Generated by immunoSEQ multiplex PCR, the TCRdb table keeps only in-frame clones and is missing some. Of 2 million to 2.5 million clones listed, 93% are singletons. Sequenced input: naive CD4+ T cells from PBMCs. Subset in this sample: CD45RA+ positively selected. The receptors derive from a man aged 18 to 29 in good health. Some clones in this sample may be carry-over from other donors' samples.

The chain recombines TRBV21-1 with TRBJ2-1; the table's TRBD1 call for D was not verified on the DNA. TRBV21-1 is classified as a pseudogene. The length of the CDR3 is 17 residues. The CDR3 here is CASSKLSRDREYNEQFF. CDR3 DNA: TGTGCCAGCAGCAAACTTAGTCGTGACAGGGAGTACAATGAGCAGTTCTTC.

The chain uses TRBV27 and TRBJ2-5; D is uncertain. Germline CDR1 is MNHEY and CDR2 is SMNVEV (reference sequence). This CDR3 region has 13 residues. V lost 2 bases and J 3 bases, leaving 7 bases between the germline ends. For the CDR3, the DNA is TGTGCCAGCAGTTTAGTCGGTGAAGAGACCCAGTACTTC. Translated, it gives CASSLVGEETQYF.

The chain's CDR3 is CASSPRIGRGPKNIQYF. CDR3 DNA: TGTGCCAGCAGTCCCAGAATTGGCCGGGGGCCTAAAAACATTCAGTACTTC. The chain links TRBV28 to TRBJ2-4; perhaps D is TRBD1 or TRBD2 (6 bases each). Germline assignment: CDR1 MDHEN and CDR2 SYDVKM. CDR3 length: 17 amino acids. Trimming removed 5 bases from V and 4 bases from J, with 21 bases in between.

This chain connects TRBV7-9 to TRBJ1-3; D is uncertain. The germline V and J ends were trimmed by 1 base and 4 bases, with 8 bases remaining between them. The CDR3 is 14 residues long. Germline V gene lookup returns CDR1 SEHNR and CDR2 FQNEAQ (reference sequence). The CDR3 here is CASSLGDLGNTIYF. The CDR3 DNA reads TGTGCCAGCAGCTTAGGGGATTTAGGAAACACCATATATTTT.

Of note for this clone: At the DNA level, this CDR3 is encoded by other sequences in the same sample as well. This chain's CDR3 is CASRPISRGPYGYTF. For the CDR3, the DNA is TGTGCCAGCAGGCCAATCTCTCGGGGACCATATGGCTACACCTTC. The J gene is TRBJ1-2, the V gene TRBV28; the D gene is possibly TRBD1 (5 bases). Germline V gives CDR1 MDHEN, CDR2 SYDVKM. Trimming took off 6 bases at V and 5 bases at J, with 19 bases between the two ends. CDR3 length equals 15 residues.

This chain connects TRBV4-2 to TRBJ2-1, with unresolved D. Between the trimmed V and J ends, which lost 4 bases and 5 bases, there was a span of 12 bases. This CDR3 region has 14 residues. CDR1 is LGHNA and CDR2 is YNFKEQ in the germline V gene. CDR3: CASSPTELDNEQFF. CDR3 coding DNA: TGTGCCAGCAGCCCGACTGAATTGGACAATGAGCAGTTCTTC.

The CDR3 sequence is CASTSFSEQYF. In DNA, the CDR3 is TGTGCCAGCACCTCCTTCTCCGAGCAGTACTTC. The V and J genes are TRBV28 and TRBJ2-7; D uncertain. This CDR3 contains 11 residues. Trimming stripped 7 bases from V and 6 bases from J, with 10 bases between. Germline assignment: CDR1 MDHEN and CDR2 SYDVKM.

CDR3 region: CASSVVTSSTDTQYF. Written as DNA, the CDR3 is TGTGCCAGCAGCGTAGTCACCAGTTCCACAGATACGCAGTATTTT. The gene calls are TRBV9 and TRBJ2-3; D gene unclear. V was cut by 0 bases and J by 2 bases, with 10 bases left in between. CDR1 and CDR2 from the germline V gene are SGDLS and YYNGEE. CDR3 length: 15 residues.